A selection of T cell receptor beta chains follows, all from one sample in a study of T cells in Graves' hyperthyroidism and ophthalmopathy. TCRdb ran MiXCR on the multiplex PCR reads and lists one entry per CDR3 protein. The sample shows some 550,000 distinct CDR3 sequences, around 21% of them seen only once. Sequencing was performed on blood. The receptors here all came from a man between 18 and 35 years old with Graves' hyperthyroidism. CDR3s include the opening cysteine and the closing phenylalanine or tryptophan. D genes are given only for firm matches. Clone size is shown for a subset of rows, as once, few, many or a class of expanded clone.

D: -; size: many; V: TRBV19; J: TRBJ1-3; CDR3: CASTGPLSNGNTIYF; DNA: TGTGCCAGTACCGGACCTCTCTCCAATGGAAACACCATATATTTT
D: TRBD2; size: many; V: TRBV28; J: TRBJ2-7; CDR3: CASQLADRYEQYF; DNA: TGTGCCAGTCAACTAGCGGACCGGTACGAGCAGTACTTC
D: TRBD2; size: -; V: TRBV3-1; J: TRBJ2-7; CDR3: CASSQGSGGDYEQYF; DNA: TGTGCCAGCAGCCAGGGGAGCGGGGGGGACTACGAGCAGTACTTC
D: TRBD1; size: many; V: TRBV19; J: TRBJ1-1; CDR3: CASSPTRGRTEAFF; DNA: TGTGCCAGTAGTCCTACAAGGGGGCGGACTGAAGCTTTCTTT
D: TRBD2; size: -; V: TRBV9; J: TRBJ2-7; CDR3: CASSVGGVSYEQYF; DNA: TGTGCCAGCAGCGTTGGGGGGGTCTCCTACGAGCAGTACTTC
D: -; size: few; V: TRBV28; J: TRBJ2-7; CDR3: CASRQAATITEYF; DNA: TGTGCCAGCAGGCAAGCGGCGACGATTACGGAGTACTTC
D: -; size: -; V: TRBV20-1; J: TRBJ1-2; CDR3: CSARSEGGYGYTF; DNA: TGCAGTGCTAGATCCGAGGGGGGCTATGGCTACACCTTC
D: -; size: many; V: TRBV6-5; J: TRBJ1-3; CDR3: CASMERASSGNTIYF; DNA: TGTGCCAGCATGGAAAGGGCCAGCTCTGGAAACACCATATATTTT
D: -; size: many; V: TRBV6-1; J: TRBJ2-2; CDR3: CASSGRGVGELFF; DNA: TGTGCCAGCTCCGGCAGGGGGGTGGGGGAGCTGTTTTTT
D: -; size: -; V: TRBV12-3/TRBV12-4; J: TRBJ1-5; CDR3: CASSRDLQPQHF; DNA: TGTGCCAGCAGTAGGGACCTCCAGCCCCAGCATTTT
D: -; size: many; V: TRBV20-1; J: TRBJ1-2; CDR3: CSARDLIRGRSHHGYTF; DNA: TGCAGTGCTAGAGACCTGATAAGAGGGAGATCTCACCATGGCTACACCTTC
D: TRBD1; size: few; V: TRBV6-1; J: TRBJ2-7; CDR3: CASSPRYQGDHEQYF; DNA: TGTGCCAGCAGTCCACGTTATCAGGGGGACCACGAGCAGTACTTC
D: TRBD1; size: many; V: TRBV11-2; J: TRBJ2-7; CDR3: CASSFWRTGNEQYF; DNA: TGTGCCAGCAGCTTCTGGCGGACAGGGAACGAGCAGTACTTC
D: -; size: -; V: TRBV28; J: TRBJ2-7; CDR3: CASSSQGSGEEEQYF; DNA: TGTGCCAGCAGTTCGCAGGGTAGCGGAGAAGAAGAGCAGTACTTC
D: -; size: few; V: TRBV7-8; J: TRBJ2-5; CDR3: CASSEQGGETQYF; DNA: TGTGCCAGCAGCGAACAGGGTGGAGAGACCCAGTACTTC
D: -; size: -; V: TRBV5-6; J: TRBJ1-6; CDR3: CASSLSAESSYNSPLHF; DNA: TGTGCCAGCAGCTTGAGTGCGGAAAGCTCCTATAATTCACCCCTCCACTTT
D: -; size: many; V: TRBV20-1; J: TRBJ2-7; CDR3: CSATRSFYEQYF; DNA: TGCAGTGCTACTAGGAGCTTCTACGAGCAGTACTTC
D: -; size: many; V: TRBV5-1; J: TRBJ2-4; CDR3: CASSSPLEGLAKNIQYF; DNA: TGCGCCAGCAGCTCGCCCCTTGAGGGTCTAGCCAAAAACATTCAGTACTTC
D: -; size: many; V: TRBV6-2/TRBV6-3; J: TRBJ2-5; CDR3: CASSPPIVGRETQYF; DNA: TGTGCCAGCAGTCCCCCGATAGTAGGACGAGAGACCCAGTACTTC
D: TRBD1; size: once; V: TRBV12-3/TRBV12-4; J: TRBJ1-2; CDR3: CASSLIVPTPRTGDF; DNA: TGTGCCAGCAGTTTAATTGTTCCCACTCCCAGGACAGGCGACTTC
D: TRBD2; size: -; V: TRBV20-1; J: TRBJ2-7; CDR3: CSFASGEHYEQYF; DNA: TGCAGCTTCGCTAGCGGGGAACACTACGAGCAGTACTTC
D: -; size: -; V: TRBV28; J: TRBJ2-7; CDR3: CASVAASYEQYF; DNA: TGTGCCAGCGTAGCGGCCTCCTACGAGCAGTACTTC